The 8 T cell receptor beta chains below come from one sample, sequenced in a study of beta chain features in type 1 diabetes. Regarding the study as a whole: For Type 1 diabetes patients, all four CD4+ subsets carried TCRB CDR3s that were moderately but significantly shorter.

Their antigens are not known. cDNA synthesis used the whole RNA isolate, giving expressed TCRB sequences. Clones were sequenced by immunoSEQ multiplex PCR, and TCRdb holds only the in-frame ones, with some missing. The sample gives around 140,000 clones, around 8.8% of which show up once; around 0.7% is in the top ten. What was sequenced was central memory CD4+ T cells from blood. The receptors derive from a man under 40 with type 1 diabetes.

The CDR3 DNA follows: TGTGCCAGCAGCTTGAAAAACAGGGAAGAGACCCAGTACTTC. Translated: CASSLKNREETQYF. The chain uses TRBV5-4 and TRBJ2-5, with D maybe TRBD1 (6 bases). The CDR3 covers 14 residues. Trimming cost V 1 base and J 3 bases, with 10 bases left between them. The germline V gene has CDR1 SGHNT and CDR2 YYREEE (reference sequence).

The chain recombines TRBV19 with TRBJ2-5; TRBD1 matches 9 bases. CDR3 length: 14 amino acids. V was clipped by 6 bases and J by 6 bases; unmatched bases: 8. Germline assignment: CDR1 LNHDA and CDR2 SQIVND (reference sequence). The chain's CDR3 is CASSNRDRDKTQYF. The DNA of the CDR3 is TGTGCCAGTAGCAACCGGGACAGGGACAAGACCCAGTACTTC. Complete variable domain (other parts from reference TRBV19 and TRBJ2-5): DGGITQSPKYLFRKEGQNVTLSCEQNLNHDAMYWYRQDPGQGLRLIYYSQIVNDFQKGDIAEGYSVSREKKESFPLTVTSAQKNPTAFYLCASSNRDRDKTQYFGPGTRLLVL.

The V gene is TRBV11-3, the J gene TRBJ2-3; D is ambiguous. The CDR3 contains 12 residues. Germline CDR1 reads SGHNT; CDR2 reads YENEEA. The ends were cut back, 5 bases at V and 3 bases at J, with 6 bases in the middle. CDR3 in DNA: TGTGCCAGCAGCCTCGGGACAGATACGCAGTATTTT. Its protein product is CASSLGTDTQYF.

The chain recombines TRBV7-2 with TRBJ2-1, with 9 bases that match TRBD2. The CDR3 loop spans 17 amino acids. The germline V gene has CDR1 SGHTA and CDR2 FQGNSA. After removal of 2 bases from V and 1 base from J, the junction contained 6 bases not matched to a gene. This chain's CDR3 is CASSLLPSGASYNEQFF. The CDR3 DNA follows: TGTGCCAGCAGCTTACTCCCTAGCGGGGCTTCCTACAATGAGCAGTTCTTC.

This clone turned up a few times. This chain joins TRBV6-4 and TRBJ2-5, with D perhaps TRBD2 (6 bases). The CDR3 has 13 residues. Trimming took off 6 bases at V and 4 bases at J, with 12 bases between the two ends. Looked up from germline, CDR1 is MRHNA and CDR2 is SNTAGT. This chain's CDR3 is CASSRDGGETQYF. CDR3 DNA sequence: TGTGCCAGCAGCCGGGACGGGGGAGAGACCCAGTACTTC.

The V and J genes are TRBV28 and TRBJ1-5; D gene uncertain. Germline V lookup: CDR1 MDHEN, CDR2 SYDVKM. V was trimmed by 4 bases and J by 4 bases, leaving 17 bases between them. The length of the CDR3 is 16 residues. CDR3 nucleotides: TGTGCCAGCAGTTCCTTTATCGGTGCGGTGAATCAGCCCCAGCATTTT. Translated: CASSSFIGAVNQPQHF. Complete variable domain (other parts from reference TRBV28 and TRBJ1-5): DVKVTQSSRYLVKRTGEKVFLECVQDMDHENMFWYRQDPGLGLRLIYFSYDVKMKEKGDIPEGYSVSREKKERFSLILESASTNQTSMYLCASSSFIGAVNQPQHFGDGTRLSIL.

The chain links TRBV7-8 to TRBJ2-5; D might be TRBD2 (6 bases). The CDR3 contains 16 residues. V was clipped by 3 bases and J by 5 bases, with 19 bases between them. From germline, CDR1 is SGHVS and CDR2 FQNEAQ. CDR3 in DNA: TGTGCCAGCAGCTTCCGGGGCGGGGTGATTCGGGAGACCCAGTACTTC. Translation gives CASSFRGGVIRETQYF.

V usage is TRBV2 and J usage is TRBJ2-1; unclear D gene. V lost 7 bases, J lost 0 bases, and 10 bases lay in between. In germline, CDR1 is SNHLY, CDR2 FYNNEI. This CDR3 has 14 amino acids. CDR3 in amino acids: CASNPSSSYNEQFF. The CDR3 nucleotides read TGTGCCAGCAATCCTAGTTCCTCCTACAATGAGCAGTTCTTC. Variable domain in full (rest from reference TRBV2 and TRBJ2-1): EPEVTQTPSHQVTQMGQEVILRCVPISNHLYFYWYRQILGQKVEFLVSFYNNEISEKSEIFDDQFSVERPDGSNFTLKIRSTKLEDSAMYFCASNPSSSYNEQFFGPGTRLTVL.